These 18 T cell receptor beta chains share one sample of origin, sequenced in a study of blood T cell repertoires in COVID-19. Clones were sequenced by immunoSEQ multiplex PCR, and TCRdb holds only the in-frame ones, with some missing. Among 200,000 to 250,000 clones listed, 84% were seen once. Input material: PBMCs or T cells enriched from blood (not recorded which). Every receptor here comes from a woman between 40 and 50 years old who had recovered from COVID-19.

The gene calls are TRBV6-2 or TRBV6-3 and TRBJ2-5; D is unclear. This CDR3 is built from 16 residues. Germline CDR1 is MNHEY and CDR2 is SVGEGT. Trimming took off 4 bases at V and 4 bases at J, with 19 bases between the two ends. CDR3 protein: CASSLTVARLRETQYF. The CDR3 DNA is TGTGCCAGCAGTTTAACTGTAGCAAGGCTAAGAGAGACCCAGTACTTC.

The chain carries TRBV7-2 and TRBJ1-3; 10 positions match TRBD1. This CDR3 is built from 17 residues. Losses at the gene ends were 2 bases for V and 4 bases for J; bases not matched to a gene: 8. Germline CDR1 is SGHTA and CDR2 is FQGNSA. In nucleotides, the CDR3 is TGTGCCAGCAGCTTATGGGGACAGGGGACGTCCGGAAACACCATATATTTT. Translating it yields CASSLWGQGTSGNTIYF. The full variable domain, with the rest looked up from reference TRBV7-2 and TRBJ1-3, is GAGVSQSPSNKVTEKGKDVELRCDPISGHTALYWYRQSLGQGLEFLIYFQGNSAPDKSGLPSDRFSAERTGGSVSTLTIQRTQQEDSAVYLCASSLWGQGTSGNTIYFGEGSWLTVV.

This clone was counted a single time. The J gene is TRBJ1-5, the V gene TRBV3-1 (or the pseudogene TRBV3-2); D remains ambiguous. V lost 5 bases, J lost 5 bases, and 10 bases lay in between. CDR1 is LGHDT and CDR2 is YNNKEL in the germline V gene (reference sequence). The CDR3 consists of 13 residues. This CDR3 is CASSSGGDQPQHF. The DNA of the CDR3 is TGTGCCAGCAGCTCCGGCGGGGATCAGCCCCAGCATTTT.

The rearrangement joins TRBV27 to TRBJ1-6; D unresolved. Germline CDR1 is MNHEY and CDR2 is SMNVEV (reference sequence). The CDR3 is made up of 16 amino acids. Trimming took off 2 bases at V and 6 bases at J, with 14 bases between the two ends. DNA of the CDR3: TGTGCCAGCAGTTTAATGACGGGTCCTAGTAATTCACCCCTCCACTTT. Translating it yields CASSLMTGPSNSPLHF.

Written as DNA, the CDR3 is TGCGCCAGCAGCCCAACAGGGGCCCCTAATGAAAAACTGTTTTTT. Protein product: CASSPTGAPNEKLFF. The chain is built from TRBV5-1 and TRBJ1-4, with 7 positions matching TRBD1. The J segment lost 3 bases and the V segment lost 4 bases, leaving 6 bases of the junction unmatched. Germline V gene data show CDR1 as SGHRS and CDR2 as YFSETQ. The CDR3 totals 15 residues.

The chain is built from TRBV2 and TRBJ2-5; D not resolved. In germline, CDR1 is SNHLY, CDR2 FYNNEI. The V and J ends lost 4 bases and 1 base respectively, with 7 bases between them. The CDR3 is 13 amino acids. The CDR3 DNA reads TGTGCCAGCAGTGTGTTCGTCCAAGAGACCCAGTACTTC. It specifies CASSVFVQETQYF.

This clone was counted a few times. The gene calls are TRBV7-8 and TRBJ2-2; 7 bases are a match to TRBD2. Losses at the gene ends were 1 base for V and 3 bases for J; bases not matched to a gene: 5. The CDR3 covers 16 residues. Germline CDR1 is SGHVS and CDR2 is FQNEAQ. As DNA, the CDR3 is TGTGCCAGCAGCTTAGGACTAGCCGACTACACCGGGGAGCTGTTTTTT. It specifies CASSLGLADYTGELFF.

This chain links TRBV11-3 with TRBJ1-1; TRBD1 matches 7 bases. CDR1 SGHNT and CDR2 YENEEA come from the germline V gene. V was clipped by 5 bases and J by 0 bases; unmatched bases: 6. This CDR3 region has 15 residues. The CDR3 sequence: CASSGGQHMNTEAFF. The CDR3 region has the DNA TGTGCCAGCAGCGGGGGACAGCATATGAACACTGAAGCTTTCTTT.

This chain joins TRBV28 and TRBJ2-1; 8 bases agree with TRBD2. Germline loops: CDR1 MDHEN, CDR2 SYDVKM. The CDR3 contains 15 residues. Unmatched junction bases numbered 5, after V lost 5 bases and J lost 2 bases. The CDR3 protein is CASSPRTSPYNEQFF. CDR3 coding DNA: TGTGCCAGCAGTCCGCGGACTAGCCCCTACAATGAGCAGTTCTTC. Using reference TRBV28 and TRBJ2-1 for the parts outside the CDR3, the full variable domain is DVKVTQSSRYLVKRTGEKVFLECVQDMDHENMFWYRQDPGLGLRLIYFSYDVKMKEKGDIPEGYSVSREKKERFSLILESASTNQTSMYLCASSPRTSPYNEQFFGPGTRLTVL.

The rearrangement uses TRBV5-1 and TRBJ1-1; D is undetermined. V lost 0 bases and J lost 4, with 10 bases in between. Germline CDR1 is SGHRS and CDR2 is YFSETQ. This CDR3 is 14 amino acids long. The CDR3 nucleotides read TGCGCCAGCAGCTTGGCTCAGTTGGCCACTGAAGCTTTCTTT. Translation: CASSLAQLATEAFF.

The J gene is TRBJ1-2, the V gene TRBV30; 7 nucleotides agree with TRBD1. From germline, CDR1 is GTSNPN and CDR2 SVGIG (reference sequence). The CDR3 spans 14 residues. V lost 3 bases and J lost 4; bases outside the gene matches: 8. The CDR3 coding sequence is TGTGCCTGGAGCCATTTGGGACAGCTCTATGGCTACACCTTC. Its translation is CAWSHLGQLYGYTF.

In its sample, this clone was seen many times. This chain links TRBV30 with TRBJ1-1; a possible D gene is TRBD1 (5 bases). Germline-derived CDR1 and CDR2 are GTSNPN and SVGIG (reference sequence). With 3 bases removed from V and 4 bases from J, the gap between germline ends came to 15 bases. The CDR3 is 14 residues long. The CDR3 spells CAWSPDSGGTEAFF. CDR3 DNA sequence: TGTGCCTGGAGCCCTGATTCGGGGGGCACTGAAGCTTTCTTT.

This chain connects TRBV28 to TRBJ2-5, with 9 positions matching TRBD1. Germline trimming cut 5 bases from V and 3 bases from J; bases unmatched to any gene: 13. CDR1 is MDHEN and CDR2 is SYDVKM in the germline V gene. The CDR3 runs to 17 residues. The CDR3 nucleotides read TGTGCCAGCAGTCCCCGATACAGGGGGCTTTTGGAAGAGACCCAGTACTTC. Amino acid sequence: CASSPRYRGLLEETQYF.

The J gene is TRBJ2-4, the V gene TRBV4-1; the D gene is possibly TRBD1 (6 bases). The CDR3 sequence is 15 residues long. Trimming took off 2 bases at V and 8 bases at J, with 16 bases between the two ends. Germline V gene lookup returns CDR1 MGHRA and CDR2 YSYEKL. Here the CDR3 DNA reads TGCGCCAGCAGCCAAACCGGGACAAAACGGGACATTCAGTACTTC. Translated, it gives CASSQTGTKRDIQYF.

The chain combines TRBV5-6 with TRBJ1-2, with D perhaps TRBD1 (6 bases). The CDR3 extends over 15 amino acids. Germline CDR1 and CDR2: SGHDT and YYEEEE. V lost 1 base and J lost 5, with 15 bases in between. CDR3 region: CASSLRRTELYGYTF. The CDR3 nucleotides are TGTGCCAGCAGCTTGCGTAGGACAGAACTATATGGCTACACCTTC.

This clone was recorded only once. V usage is TRBV2 and J usage is TRBJ2-5, with 10 bases fitting TRBD2. Germline CDR1 SNHLY, CDR2 FYNNEI. There are 13 residues in the CDR3. V was pared by 11 bases and J by 5 bases, with 8 bases of the junction left unmatched. In nucleotides, the CDR3 is TGTGCCGGAAAGCGGGAGGGTTACGAGACCCAGTACTTC. It is translated as CAGKREGYETQYF. Based on the CDR3 plus reference TRBV2 and TRBJ2-5, the full variable domain is EPEVTQTPSHQVTQMGQEVILRCVPISNHLYFYWYRQILGQKVEFLVSFYNNEISEKSEIFDDQFSVERPDGSNFTLKIRSTKLEDSAMYFCAGKREGYETQYFGPGTRLLVL.

V usage is TRBV27 and J usage is TRBJ1-1; 11 bases map to TRBD1. The V gene's germline CDR1 is MNHEY and CDR2 SMNVEV (reference sequence). This CDR3 contains 15 residues. The V and J ends lost 5 bases and 6 bases, in that order; junction bases with no gene match: 8. In nucleotides, the CDR3 is TGTGCCAGCAGTGGCCCCGGGACAGGGGGACCTGAAGCTTTCTTT. Translation gives CASSGPGTGGPEAFF.

V is TRBV6-5 and J is TRBJ1-2; maybe TRBD1 (5 bases). V lost 6 bases and J lost 6, with 17 bases in between. CDR1 is MNHEY and CDR2 is SVGAGI in the germline V gene. CDR3 size: 14 residues. CDR3 in amino acids: CASRRAPGVDGYTF. CDR3 nucleotide sequence: TGTGCCAGCAGGCGTGCCCCGGGGGTGGATGGCTACACCTTC.